The 2 T cell receptor beta chains in this list originate from one sample, sequenced in a study of cytomegalovirus exposure and HLA in healthy donors. A multiplex PCR was run with 60 Vbeta primers and 13 Jbeta primers. Using immunoSEQ multiplex PCR, the repertoire was profiled, and TCRdb retains in-frame clones only, with some absent. Among 130,000 to 150,000 clones listed, 73% were seen once. Sequencing used PBMCs. The source of these receptors is a human donor in good health.

The rearrangement links TRBV10-2 to TRBJ2-1, with TRBD2 identical over 8 bases. Germline V lookup: CDR1 WSHSY, CDR2 SAAADI. This CDR3 region has 15 residues. V lost 6 bases to trimming and J lost 0 bases; unmatched junction nucleotides: 4. The CDR3: CASRSSGSSYNEQFF. CDR3 DNA sequence: TGCGCCAGCAGATCGAGCGGGAGCTCCTACAATGAGCAGTTCTTC.

The chain links TRBV29-1 to TRBJ1-1; D remains unclear. There are 14 residues in the CDR3. Trimming took off 5 bases at V and 2 bases at J, with 15 bases between the two ends. CDR1 and CDR2 from the germline V gene are SQVTM and ANQGSEA. CDR3 residues: CSVFRGAANTEAFF. Written as DNA, the CDR3 is TGCAGCGTTTTTAGAGGTGCCGCCAACACTGAAGCTTTCTTT.